This TCR beta chain was captured by sequencing in a study of blood T cell repertoires in COVID-19 (dated by TCRdb to about 2020). With respect to the entire study: Samples covering the acute and convalescent phases of COVID-19 were provided by collaborators in the United States, Italy and Spain. The prospective study material was composed of cDNA or gDNA derived from T cells, B-cell-depleted T cells, or PBMCs. Subjects who had been exposed to COVID-19, were actively infected with it, or had recovered from it provided the deeply sampled blood TCRbeta repertoires that made up the dataset. The repertoires were released in a freely available public database meant as a resource for research on the immune response to SARS-CoV-2. Samples were obtained from the ongoing ImmuneRACE study (first 160 participants) and from some 1,300 subjects provided by 6 global collaborators. The sample metadata nearly always contained a de-identified subject ID, COVID-19 status, age in years and sex. HLA class I and class II types, where available, came from metadata supplied by the sample provider rather than from assay-based typing.

Sequences MNHEY (CDR1) and SVGAGI (CDR2) are obtained from the germline V gene. The CDR3 goes from the cysteine to the phenylalanine over 15 residues. The DNA shown is the 45-base CDR3, in frame from base 1. V and J are truncated by 1 base and 2 bases respectively, leaving an intervening sequence of 11 bases. TCRbeta CDR3 regions were amplified from genomic DNA by means of the immunoSEQ Assay, a bias-controlled multiplex PCR. For the original study's pipeline: The number of nucleated cells in each sample was estimated from the amplification of reference gene primers within the assay. Sequence reads were collapsed and filtered to measure the absolute abundance of every unique TCRbeta CDR3 rearrangement. For each sample, productive Simpson clonality was calculated by taking the square root of Simpson's diversity index across productive rearrangements. The table comes from immuneACCESS by way of TCRdb, which keeps in-frame sequences with V and J called. Part of the clones is missing from these tables; in studies checked, under half for an unresolved V gene and the rest for unknown reasons. V and J calls and clone size come straight from that table; D and trimming were deduced from the DNA. Present in this sample are tens of thousands of clones, just under 90% of which were seen just once. Around 7.1% of the sample goes to the ten largest clones.

Beyond this particular receptor, the publication reports: How much clinical and demographic metadata was included differed by source and by participant, and the metadata was provided uncurated.

The sample holds one count of this clone. This clone's antigen is unknown. No clone much larger than this one lies a single base away; base qualities are absent. In Seattle, one collaborating source enrolled patients while the infection was active and tracked those patients longitudinally over the course of disease. The collaborating institutions used their own protocols to collect whole blood in K2EDTA tubes. For TCRbeta analysis, collaborators shipped samples in one of three forms: frozen whole blood, isolated PBMCs, or DNA extracted from either of those sample types. The chain couples TRBV6-5 to TRBJ2-5; TRBD1 might be the D gene, on 7 matching bases. The sequenced sample consisted of peripheral blood. The TCR was taken from a woman in her sixties with COVID-19, enrolled during active disease. The base sequence is TGTGCCAGCAGTTACTTCGGGGGACAGCAAGAGACCCAGTACTTC. It codes for CASSYFGGQQETQYF.